This T cell receptor beta chain was identified during a study of blood T cells in healthy people across ages. Study-wide results and caveats: Using unsorted PBMCs precluded a conclusive naive versus antigen-experienced comparison. Diversity figures derived from one million T cells were judged to underestimate the true value.

Comments on this clonotype: As yet, its antigen is unknown.

Samples each had at least 5 micrograms of total RNA extracted. The second PCR ran roughly 6 to 12 cycles with a sample-barcoded 5' primer and J-beta primers. TCRdb recomputed calls from the 5' RACE reads with MiXCR, one row per CDR3 protein. The repertoire holds roughly 800,000 distinct CDR3 sequences, with roughly 60% as singletons. CDR1 is SGHRS, CDR2 YFSETQ, per germline. Trimming left V 4 bases short and J 5 bases short, with 16 bases between. The CDR3 extends over 15 amino acids. The receptor comes from a man aged 30 to 45 in good health. The chain carries TRBV5-1 and TRBJ2-1; D may correspond to TRBD1 or TRBD2 (5 bases each). Material for sequencing was blood. CDR3: CASSPGRAEHNEQFF. The CDR3 nucleotides read TGCGCCAGCAGCCCGGGACGAGCGGAACACAATGAGCAGTTCTTC.